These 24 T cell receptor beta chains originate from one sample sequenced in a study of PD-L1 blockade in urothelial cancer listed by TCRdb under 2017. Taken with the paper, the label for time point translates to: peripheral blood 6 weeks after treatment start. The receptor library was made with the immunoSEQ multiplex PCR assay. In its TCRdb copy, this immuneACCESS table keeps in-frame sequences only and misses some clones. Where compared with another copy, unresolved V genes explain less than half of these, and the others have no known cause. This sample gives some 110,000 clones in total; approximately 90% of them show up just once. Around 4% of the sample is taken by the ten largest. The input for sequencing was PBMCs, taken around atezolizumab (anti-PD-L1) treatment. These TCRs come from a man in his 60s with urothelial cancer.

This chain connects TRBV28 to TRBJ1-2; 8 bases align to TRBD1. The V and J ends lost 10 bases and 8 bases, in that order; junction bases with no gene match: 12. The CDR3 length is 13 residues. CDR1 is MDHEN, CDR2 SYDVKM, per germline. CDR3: CATAGGTTIGYTF. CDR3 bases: TGTGCCACCGCAGGGGGCACAACTATAGGCTACACCTTC.

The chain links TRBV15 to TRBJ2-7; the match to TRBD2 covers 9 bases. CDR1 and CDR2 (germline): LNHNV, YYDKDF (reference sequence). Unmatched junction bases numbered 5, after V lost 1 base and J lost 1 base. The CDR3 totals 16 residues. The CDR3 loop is CATSRGGGARSYEQYF. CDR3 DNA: TGTGCCACCAGCAGAGGCGGGGGGGCCAGATCCTACGAGCAGTACTTC.

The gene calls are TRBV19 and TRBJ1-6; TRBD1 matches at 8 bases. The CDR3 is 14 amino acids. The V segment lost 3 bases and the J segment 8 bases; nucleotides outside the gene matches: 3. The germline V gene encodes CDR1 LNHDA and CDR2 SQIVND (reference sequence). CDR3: CASSIQGADSPLHF. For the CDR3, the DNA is TGTGCCAGTAGTATTCAGGGGGCGGATTCACCCCTCCACTTT.

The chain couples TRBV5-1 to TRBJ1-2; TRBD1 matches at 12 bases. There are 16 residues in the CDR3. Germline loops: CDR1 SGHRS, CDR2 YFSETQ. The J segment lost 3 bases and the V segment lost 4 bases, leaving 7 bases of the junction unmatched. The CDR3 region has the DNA TGCGCCAGCAGCCGGGACAGGGGGCGAGCTGACTATGGCTACACCTTC. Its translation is CASSRDRGRADYGYTF.

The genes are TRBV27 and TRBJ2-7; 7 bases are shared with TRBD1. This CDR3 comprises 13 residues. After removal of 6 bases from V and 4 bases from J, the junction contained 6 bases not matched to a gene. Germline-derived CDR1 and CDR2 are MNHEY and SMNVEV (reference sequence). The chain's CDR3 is CASSRQGRYEQYF. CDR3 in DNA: TGTGCCAGCAGCCGACAGGGTCGGTACGAGCAGTACTTC.

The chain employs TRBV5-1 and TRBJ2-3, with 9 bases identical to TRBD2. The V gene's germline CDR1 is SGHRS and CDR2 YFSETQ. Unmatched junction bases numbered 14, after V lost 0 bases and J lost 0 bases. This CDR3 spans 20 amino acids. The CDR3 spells CASSLALDSGTSPSTDTQYF. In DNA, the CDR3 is TGCGCCAGCAGCTTGGCGCTCGATTCCGGGACTAGCCCAAGCACAGATACGCAGTATTTT.

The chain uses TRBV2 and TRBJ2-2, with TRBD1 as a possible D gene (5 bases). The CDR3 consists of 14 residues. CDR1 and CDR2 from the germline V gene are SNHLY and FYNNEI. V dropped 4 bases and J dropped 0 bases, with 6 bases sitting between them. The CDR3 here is CASSGTSNTGELFF. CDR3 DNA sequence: TGTGCCAGCAGTGGGACATCGAACACCGGGGAGCTGTTTTTT.

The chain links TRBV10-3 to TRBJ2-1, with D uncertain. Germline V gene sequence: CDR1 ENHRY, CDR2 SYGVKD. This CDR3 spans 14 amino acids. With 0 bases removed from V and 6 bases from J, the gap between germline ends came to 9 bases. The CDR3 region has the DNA TGTGCCATCAGTGAGTCGAGGAACGGCAATGAGCAGTTCTTC. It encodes CAISESRNGNEQFF.

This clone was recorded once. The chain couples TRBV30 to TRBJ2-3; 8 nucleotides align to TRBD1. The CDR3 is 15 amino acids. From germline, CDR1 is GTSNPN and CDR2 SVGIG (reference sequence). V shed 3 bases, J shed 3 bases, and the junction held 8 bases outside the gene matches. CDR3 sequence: CAWRRQGMRTDTQYF. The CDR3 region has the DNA TGTGCCTGGAGGAGACAGGGGATGAGAACAGATACGCAGTATTTT.

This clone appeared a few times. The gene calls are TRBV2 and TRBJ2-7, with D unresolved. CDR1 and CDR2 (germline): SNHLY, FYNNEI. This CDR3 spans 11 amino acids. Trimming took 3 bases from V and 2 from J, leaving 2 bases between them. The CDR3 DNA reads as TGTGCCAGCAGTGACGCCTACGAGCAGTACTTC. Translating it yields CASSDAYEQYF.

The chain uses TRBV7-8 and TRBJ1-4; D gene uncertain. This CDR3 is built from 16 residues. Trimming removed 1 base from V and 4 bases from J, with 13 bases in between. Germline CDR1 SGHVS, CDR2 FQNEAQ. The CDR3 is CASSLGSNPYNEKLFF. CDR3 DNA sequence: TGTGCCAGCAGCTTAGGAAGTAACCCCTATAATGAAAAACTGTTTTTT.

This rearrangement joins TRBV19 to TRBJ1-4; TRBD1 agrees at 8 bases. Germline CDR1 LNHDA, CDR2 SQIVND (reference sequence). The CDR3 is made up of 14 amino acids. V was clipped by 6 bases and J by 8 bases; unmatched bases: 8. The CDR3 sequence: CASSPGQGGEKLFF. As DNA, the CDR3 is TGTGCCAGTAGCCCTGGACAGGGAGGAGAAAAACTGTTTTTT.

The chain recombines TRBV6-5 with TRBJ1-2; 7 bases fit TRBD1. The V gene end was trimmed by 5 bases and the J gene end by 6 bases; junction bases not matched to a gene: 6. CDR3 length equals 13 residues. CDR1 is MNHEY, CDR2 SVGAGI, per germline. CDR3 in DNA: TGTGCCAGCAGTCAGGGACAGTGGGATGGCTACACCTTC. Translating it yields CASSQGQWDGYTF.

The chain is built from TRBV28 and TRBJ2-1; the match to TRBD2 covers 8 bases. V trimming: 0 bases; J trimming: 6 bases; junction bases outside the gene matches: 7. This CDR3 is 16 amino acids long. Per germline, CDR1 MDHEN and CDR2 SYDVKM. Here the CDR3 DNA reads TGTGCCAGCAGTTTATGGGGGGACGCGGGAGGCAATGAGCAGTTCTTC. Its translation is CASSLWGDAGGNEQFF. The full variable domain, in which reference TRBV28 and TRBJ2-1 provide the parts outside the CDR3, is DVKVTQSSRYLVKRTGEKVFLECVQDMDHENMFWYRQDPGLGLRLIYFSYDVKMKEKGDIPEGYSVSREKKERFSLILESASTNQTSMYLCASSLWGDAGGNEQFFGPGTRLTVL.

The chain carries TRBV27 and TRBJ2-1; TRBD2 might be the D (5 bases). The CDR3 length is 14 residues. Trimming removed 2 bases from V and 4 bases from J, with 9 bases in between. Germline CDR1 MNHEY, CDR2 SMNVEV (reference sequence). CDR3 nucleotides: TGTGCCAGCAGTTTAGCGGGTTATTACAATGAGCAGTTCTTC. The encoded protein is CASSLAGYYNEQFF.

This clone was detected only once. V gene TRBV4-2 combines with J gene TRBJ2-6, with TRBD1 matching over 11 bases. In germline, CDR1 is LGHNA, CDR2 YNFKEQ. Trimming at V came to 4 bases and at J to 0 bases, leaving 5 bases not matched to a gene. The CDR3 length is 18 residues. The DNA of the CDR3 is TGTGCCAGCAGCCTGGGACAGGGGGTAAGCTCTGGGGCCAACGTCCTGACTTTC. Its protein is CASSLGQGVSSGANVLTF.

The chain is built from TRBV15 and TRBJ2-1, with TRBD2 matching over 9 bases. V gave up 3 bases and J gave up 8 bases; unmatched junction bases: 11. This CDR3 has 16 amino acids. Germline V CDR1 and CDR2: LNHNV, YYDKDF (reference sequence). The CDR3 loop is CATSSLLAGIRDEQFF. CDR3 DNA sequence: TGTGCCACCAGCAGTCTTCTAGCGGGGATACGCGATGAGCAGTTCTTC. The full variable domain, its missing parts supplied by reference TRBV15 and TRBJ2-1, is DAMVIQNPRYQVTQFGKPVTLSCSQTLNHNVMYWYQQKSSQAPKLLFHYYDKDFNNEADTPDNFQSRRPNTSFCFLDIRSPGLGDTAMYLCATSSLLAGIRDEQFFGPGTRLTVL.

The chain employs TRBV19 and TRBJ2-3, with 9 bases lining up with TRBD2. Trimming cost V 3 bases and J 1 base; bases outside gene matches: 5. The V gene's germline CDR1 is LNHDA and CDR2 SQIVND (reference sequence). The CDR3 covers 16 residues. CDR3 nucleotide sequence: TGTGCCAGTAGTATCGGTTGGACTAGCGGCACAGATACGCAGTATTTT. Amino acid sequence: CASSIGWTSGTDTQYF.

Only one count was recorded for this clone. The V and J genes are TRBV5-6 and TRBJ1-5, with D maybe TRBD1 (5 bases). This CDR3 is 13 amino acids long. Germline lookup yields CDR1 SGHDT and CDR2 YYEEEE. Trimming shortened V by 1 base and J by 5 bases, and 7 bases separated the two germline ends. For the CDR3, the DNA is TGTGCCAGCAGCTTGCAAGGGGATCAGCCCCAGCATTTT. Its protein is CASSLQGDQPQHF. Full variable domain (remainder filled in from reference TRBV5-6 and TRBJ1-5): DAGVTQSPTHLIKTRGQQVTLRCSPKSGHDTVSWYQQALGQGPQFIFQYYEEEERQRGNFPDRFSGHQFPNYSSELNVNALLLGDSALYLCASSLQGDQPQHFGDGTRLSIL.

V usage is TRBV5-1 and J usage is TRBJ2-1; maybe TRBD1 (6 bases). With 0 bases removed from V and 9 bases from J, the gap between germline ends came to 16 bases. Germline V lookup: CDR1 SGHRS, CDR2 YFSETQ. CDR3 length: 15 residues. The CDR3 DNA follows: TGCGCCAGCAGCTTGGCAGAGGCCAGCAGGGGTGAGCAGTTCTTC. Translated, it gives CASSLAEASRGEQFF.

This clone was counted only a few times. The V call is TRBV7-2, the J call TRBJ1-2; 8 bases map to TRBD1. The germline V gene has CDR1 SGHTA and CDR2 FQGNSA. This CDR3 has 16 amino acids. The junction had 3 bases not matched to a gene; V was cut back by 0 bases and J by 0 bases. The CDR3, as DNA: TGTGCCAGCAGCTTAGCAGGGACAGGATCTAACTATGGCTACACCTTC. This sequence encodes CASSLAGTGSNYGYTF.

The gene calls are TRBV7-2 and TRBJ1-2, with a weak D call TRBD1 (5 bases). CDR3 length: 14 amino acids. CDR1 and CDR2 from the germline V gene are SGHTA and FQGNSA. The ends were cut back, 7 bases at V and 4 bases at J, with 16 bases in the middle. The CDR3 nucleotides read TGTGCCAGCACCCCGTGGGGCTCCAGCTATGGCTACACCTTC. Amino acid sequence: CASTPWGSSYGYTF.

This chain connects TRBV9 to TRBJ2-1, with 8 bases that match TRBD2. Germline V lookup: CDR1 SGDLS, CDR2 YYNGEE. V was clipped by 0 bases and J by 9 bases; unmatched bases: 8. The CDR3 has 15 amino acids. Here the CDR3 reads CASSVDGREDSEQFF. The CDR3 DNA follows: TGTGCCAGCAGCGTAGATGGGCGGGAGGATTCTGAGCAGTTCTTC.

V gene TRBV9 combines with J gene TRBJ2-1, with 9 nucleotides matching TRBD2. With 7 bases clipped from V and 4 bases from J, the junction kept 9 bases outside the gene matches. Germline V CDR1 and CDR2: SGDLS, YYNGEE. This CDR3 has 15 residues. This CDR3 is CASGGAGGTYNEQFF. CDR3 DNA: TGTGCCAGCGGAGGGGCGGGGGGGACGTACAATGAGCAGTTCTTC.